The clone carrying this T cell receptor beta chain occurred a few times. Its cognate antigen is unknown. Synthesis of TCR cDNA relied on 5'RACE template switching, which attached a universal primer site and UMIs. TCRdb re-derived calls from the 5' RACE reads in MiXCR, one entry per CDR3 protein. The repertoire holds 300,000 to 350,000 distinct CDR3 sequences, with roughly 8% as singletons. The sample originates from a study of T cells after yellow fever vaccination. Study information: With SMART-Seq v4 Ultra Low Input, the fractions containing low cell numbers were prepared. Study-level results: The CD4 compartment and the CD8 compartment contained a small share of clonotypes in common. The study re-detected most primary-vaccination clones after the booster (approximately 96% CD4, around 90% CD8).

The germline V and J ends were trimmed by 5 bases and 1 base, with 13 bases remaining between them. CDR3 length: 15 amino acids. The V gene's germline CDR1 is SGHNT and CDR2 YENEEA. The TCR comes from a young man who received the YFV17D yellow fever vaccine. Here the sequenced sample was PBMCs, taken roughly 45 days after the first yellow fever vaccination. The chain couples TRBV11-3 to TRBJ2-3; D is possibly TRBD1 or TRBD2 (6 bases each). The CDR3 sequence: CASSRRGLGTDTQYF. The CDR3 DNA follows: TGTGCCAGCAGCCGCAGGGGACTCGGCACAGATACGCAGTATTTT.